This T cell receptor (beta chain) comes out of a study of blood T cells in healthy people across ages. General observations from the study: The authors considered diversity estimates from one million T cells to be underestimates. CMV infection status of these donors was not known.

This clonotype occurred a few times. Its cognate antigen is unknown. Primers used in a second PCR of about 7 to 12 cycles were a sample-barcoded 5' primer and a J-beta primer mix. TCRdb reprocessed the 5' RACE reads via MiXCR and lists one record per CDR3 protein. The sample carries 1.5 million to 2 million distinct CDR3 sequences, roughly 28% recorded once. Isolation yielded PBMCs, at least 7 million per sample, in every case. This TCR derives from a woman aged 30 to 39 in good health. The specimen sequenced was blood.

This CDR3 reads CASSVDPVSSYEQYF. The DNA of the CDR3 is TGTGCCAGCAGCGTAGATCCGGTAAGCTCCTACGAGCAGTACTTC. This rearrangement joins TRBV9 to TRBJ2-7; D not certain. CDR3 length: 15 amino acids. The V gene lost 0 bases and the J gene lost 0 bases, with 10 bases spanning the gap. CDR1 is SGDLS, CDR2 YYNGEE, per germline.